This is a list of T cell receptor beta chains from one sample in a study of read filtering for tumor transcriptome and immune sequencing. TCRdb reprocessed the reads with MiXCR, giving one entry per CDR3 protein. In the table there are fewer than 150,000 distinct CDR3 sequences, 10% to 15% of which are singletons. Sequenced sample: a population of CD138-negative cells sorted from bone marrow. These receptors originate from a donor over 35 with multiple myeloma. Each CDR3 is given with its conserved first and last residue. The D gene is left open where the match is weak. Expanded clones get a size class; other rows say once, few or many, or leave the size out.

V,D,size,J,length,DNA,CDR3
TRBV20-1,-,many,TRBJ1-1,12,TGCAGTGCTAGAGAAGGGGTCGCTGAAGCTTTCTTT,CSAREGVAEAFF
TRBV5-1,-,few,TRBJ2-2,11,TGCGCCAGCACCTACACCGGGGAGCTGTTTTTT,CASTYTGELFF
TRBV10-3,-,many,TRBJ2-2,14,TGTGCCATCAACACGGGGTTGAACACCGGGGAGCTGTTTTTT,CAINTGLNTGELFF
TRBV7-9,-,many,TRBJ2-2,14,TGTGCCAGCAGCTTGGTGGACTACACCGGGGAGCTGTTTTTT,CASSLVDYTGELFF
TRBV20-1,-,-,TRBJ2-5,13,TGCAGTGCGCTTCAGGAGGGTACTGAGACCCAGTACTTC,CSALQEGTETQYF
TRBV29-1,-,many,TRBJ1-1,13,TGCAGCGGGCGTCAAGGAGGGAACACTGAAGCTTTCTTT,CSGRQGGNTEAFF
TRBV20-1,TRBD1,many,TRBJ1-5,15,TGCAGTGCTGACGAAAGGGACAGGGTTAATCAGCCCCAGCATTTT,CSADERDRVNQPQHF
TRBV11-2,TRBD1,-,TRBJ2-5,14,TGTGCCAGCAGCCAACTACAGGGGTCAGAGACCCAGTACTTC,CASSQLQGSETQYF
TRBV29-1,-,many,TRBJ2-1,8,TGCAGCGTTGAAATTGGATTCTTC,CSVEIGFF
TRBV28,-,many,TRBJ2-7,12,TGTGCCAGCAGTTTAGGGGGGAACACCCCGTACTTC,CASSLGGNTPYF
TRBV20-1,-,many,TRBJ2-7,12,TGCAGTGCTAGGGACAGACACTACGAGCAGTACTTC,CSARDRHYEQYF
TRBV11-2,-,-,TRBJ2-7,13,TGTGTCAGCAGCTTGAACCATCTTGGGGAGCGGTACTTC,CVSSLNHLGERYF
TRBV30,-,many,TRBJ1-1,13,TGTGCCTGGACGGGCAGACAAGAGTCTGAAGCTTTCTTT,CAWTGRQESEAFF
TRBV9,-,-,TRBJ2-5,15,TGTGCCAGCAGCGAGAGGACTGCCCCTCACGAGACCCAGTACTTC,CASSERTAPHETQYF
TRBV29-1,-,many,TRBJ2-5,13,TGCAGCGTTGAAGAAGGGGCAGGGGTTTCCCAGTACTTC,CSVEEGAGVSQYF
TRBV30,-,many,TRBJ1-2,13,TGTGCCTGGAGTAGAGGGGCTGACTATGGCTACACCTTC,CAWSRGADYGYTF
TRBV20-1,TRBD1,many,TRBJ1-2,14,TGCAGTACCGTCCCCCCACAGGGGGCGGAGGGCTACACCTTC,CSTVPPQGAEGYTF
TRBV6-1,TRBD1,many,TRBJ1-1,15,TGTGCCAGCATACAGGGGCCCCGAATGGACACTGAAGCTTTCTTT,CASIQGPRMDTEAFF
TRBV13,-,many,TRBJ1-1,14,TGTGCCAGCAGCCGAGTTTTGGGGGCCACTGAAGCTTTCTTT,CASSRVLGATEAFF
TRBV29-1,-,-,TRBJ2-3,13,TGCAGCGTGACCGGGGCAGGGGAAGATACGCAGTATTTT,CSVTGAGEDTQYF
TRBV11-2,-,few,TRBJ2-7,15,TGTGCCAGCAGCCCGGCGACAGGCCCTACTTACGAGCAGTACTTC,CASSPATGPTYEQYF
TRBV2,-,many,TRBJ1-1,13,TGTGCCAGCCGTAAAACTCTGGGCACTGAAGCTTTCTTT,CASRKTLGTEAFF
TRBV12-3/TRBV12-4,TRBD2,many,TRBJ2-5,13,TGTACTACTAGCGGGAGCCGTCAAGAGACCCAGTACTTC,CTTSGSRQETQYF
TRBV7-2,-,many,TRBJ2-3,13,TGTGCCAGCAGCTCCTTGGGGGCAGATACGCAGTATTTT,CASSSLGADTQYF
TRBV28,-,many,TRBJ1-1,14,TGTGCCAGCAGTTTAAGGGAGAAAAGGATCGAAGCTTTCTTT,CASSLREKRIEAFF
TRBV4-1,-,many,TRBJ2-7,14,TGCGCCAGCAGCCAAGTCGGCAGAGTCTACGAGCAGTACTTC,CASSQVGRVYEQYF
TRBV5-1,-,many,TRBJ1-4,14,TGCGCCAGCAGCTTGGACAGGGAGGGGGAAAAACTGTTTTTT,CASSLDREGEKLFF
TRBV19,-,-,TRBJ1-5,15,TGTGCCAGTAGTATTACGGGGCGATACAATCAGCCCCAGCATTTT,CASSITGRYNQPQHF
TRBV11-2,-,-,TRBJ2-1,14,TGCGCCAGCAGCTTAGCGGCCACCTACAGTGAGCAGTTCTTC,CASSLAATYSEQFF
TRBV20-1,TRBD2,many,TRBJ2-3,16,TGCAGTGCCCCATCCGGGACTAGCGGCTTCACAGATACGCAGTATTTT,CSAPSGTSGFTDTQYF
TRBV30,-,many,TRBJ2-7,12,TGTGCCTGGGGTCCCTTAAACTACGAGCAGTACTTC,CAWGPLNYEQYF
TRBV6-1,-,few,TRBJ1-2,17,TGTGCCAGCAGCAAAAGGACTACAGGTCAATCTAACTATGGCTACACCTTC,CASSKRTTGQSNYGYTF
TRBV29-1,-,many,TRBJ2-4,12,TGCAGCGTTGGGGACCCCTGGAACATTCAGTACTTC,CSVGDPWNIQYF
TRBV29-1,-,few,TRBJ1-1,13,TGCAGCGTAATGCGGGGGCGCGCCACTGAAGCTTTCTTT,CSVMRGRATEAFF
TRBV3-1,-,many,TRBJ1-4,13,TGTGCCAGCAGCCGGGAGATTGGTGAAAAACTGTTTTTT,CASSREIGEKLFF
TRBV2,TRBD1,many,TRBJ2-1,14,TGTGCCAGCAGCCGGGACAGAGGTAACAATGAGCAGTTCTTC,CASSRDRGNNEQFF
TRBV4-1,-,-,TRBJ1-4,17,TGCGCCAGCAGCCCCGGGGAGGGACCATCAACTGATGAAAAACTGTTTTTT,CASSPGEGPSTDEKLFF
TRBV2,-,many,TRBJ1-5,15,TGTGCCAGCAGTGAAACGCAGCTTACTAGTCAGCCCCAGCATTTT,CASSETQLTSQPQHF
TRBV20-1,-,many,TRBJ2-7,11,TGCAGTGCTAGCCTTCACAGCGAGCAGTACTTC,CSASLHSEQYF
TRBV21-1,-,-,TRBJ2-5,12,TGTGCCAGCAGCGCCCCCGAAGGGACCCAGTACTTC,CASSAPEGTQYF
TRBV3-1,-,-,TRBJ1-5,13,TGTGCCAGCAGCCAAGATGGATATCAGCTCCAGCATTTT,CASSQDGYQLQHF
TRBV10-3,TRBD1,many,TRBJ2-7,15,TGTGCCATCAGTGAGGGGACAGGGGGTACCTACGAGCAGTACTTC,CAISEGTGGTYEQYF
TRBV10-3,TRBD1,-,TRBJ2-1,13,TGTGCCATCAGGAGCGGGACAGGGAATGAGCAGTTCTTC,CAIRSGTGNEQFF
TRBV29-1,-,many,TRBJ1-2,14,TGCAGCGTTGACAGGGCTCCAACTAACTATGGCTACACCTTC,CSVDRAPTNYGYTF
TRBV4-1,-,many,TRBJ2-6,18,TGCGCCAGCAGCCAAGATCCCGTACAACTGTCTGGGGCCAACGTCCTGACTTTC,CASSQDPVQLSGANVLTF
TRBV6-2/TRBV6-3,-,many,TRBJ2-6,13,TGTGCCAGCACTATGTCCGGGGCCAACGTCCTGACTTTC,CASTMSGANVLTF
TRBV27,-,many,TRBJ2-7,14,TGTGCCAGCAGTTTAGCGGAAAGCTCCTACGAGCAGTACTTC,CASSLAESSYEQYF
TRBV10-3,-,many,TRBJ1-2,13,TGTGCCATCGGGACCGAATCTTTCTATGGCTACACCTTC,CAIGTESFYGYTF
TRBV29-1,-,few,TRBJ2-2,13,TGCAGCGTTGATAGGGGTGGGACCGGGGAGCTGTTTTTT,CSVDRGGTGELFF
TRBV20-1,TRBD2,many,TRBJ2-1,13,TGCAGTGCTGGGACTAGCGGGTACAATGAGCAGTTCTTC,CSAGTSGYNEQFF
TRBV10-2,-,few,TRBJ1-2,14,TGCGCCAGCAGCGATGGCAGGGGAACCTATGGCTACACCTTC,CASSDGRGTYGYTF
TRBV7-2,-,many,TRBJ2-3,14,TGTGCCAGCAGCCTCAGCCCAGGGTCAGATACGCAGTATTTT,CASSLSPGSDTQYF
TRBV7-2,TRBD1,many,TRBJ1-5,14,TGTGCCAGCAGTCTCTGGACAGGGGATCAGCCCCAGCATTTT,CASSLWTGDQPQHF
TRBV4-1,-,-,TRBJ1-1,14,TGCGCCAGCAGCCTCAGGGCTTGGGGCACTGAAGCTTTCTTT,CASSLRAWGTEAFF
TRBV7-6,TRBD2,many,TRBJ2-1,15,TGTGCCAGCAGTTCAAGCGGGACCTTATACAATGAGCAGTTCTTC,CASSSSGTLYNEQFF
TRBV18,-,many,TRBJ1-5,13,TGTGCCAGCTCTCTTCAGGAGGATCAGCCCCAGCATTTT,CASSLQEDQPQHF
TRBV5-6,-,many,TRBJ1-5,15,TGTGCCAGCAGCTTGGACAGAGGGTACAATCAGCCCCAGCATTTT,CASSLDRGYNQPQHF
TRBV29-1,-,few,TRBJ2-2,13,TGCAGCGTTGGAGGACTCTACACCGGGGAGCTGTTTTTT,CSVGGLYTGELFF
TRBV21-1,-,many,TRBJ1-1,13,TGTGCCAGCGCCAGGACAGAGAACACTGAAGCTTTCTTT,CASARTENTEAFF
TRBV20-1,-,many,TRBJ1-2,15,TGCAGTGCTAGAGTCCGTGGTACCGGCGGCTATGGCTACACCTTC,CSARVRGTGGYGYTF